The rows below give T cell receptor beta chains drawn from one sample of a study of PD-1 blockade in classical Hodgkin lymphoma. Produced via immunoSEQ multiplex PCR; TCRdb's table is partial and in-frame only. This sample carries 50,000 to 65,000 clones, 87% of them seen once, and the ten largest clones take roughly 8.8%. The input for sequencing was peripheral blood mononuclear cells (PBMCs), taken before the fourth cycle of nivolumab. Receptor source: a human donor with classical Hodgkin lymphoma. The CDR3 runs from the conserved cysteine through the conserved F or W. A D gene is named only where the DNA matches it firmly. Clone size is given for some rows only: seen once, a few or many times, or a class if the clone is expanded.

v_gene	abundance	j_gene	d_gene	CDR3nt	CDR3aa
TRBV7-2	NA	TRBJ2-5	NA	TGTGCCATCCGGCCCGGAGAGACCCAGTACTTC	CAIRPGETQYF
TRBV28	NA	TRBJ1-2	TRBD1	TGTGCCAGCAGTTCACAGGGGGCGGGTGGCTACACCTTC	CASSSQGAGGYTF
TRBV25-1	NA	TRBJ1-3	NA	TGTGCCAGCAGTGTCCCTGGAGGGAGTTCTGGAAACACCATATATTTT	CASSVPGGSSGNTIYF
TRBV18	few	TRBJ1-5	TRBD1	TGTGCCAGCTCCTCCACCTCGACAGGGAACAATCAGCCCCAGCATTTT	CASSSTSTGNNQPQHF
TRBV5-1	NA	TRBJ2-3	NA	TGCGCCAGCACACGTACTGGATCAGGGGCAGATACGCAGTATTTT	CASTRTGSGADTQYF
TRBV29-1	NA	TRBJ2-3	NA	TGCAGCGTTGACAGGGGCTCTAGCACAGATACGCAGTATTTT	CSVDRGSSTDTQYF
TRBV6-1	NA	TRBJ2-2	TRBD2	TGTGCCAGCAGTGAAGGGGGTTTAATAGCGGGGTCCACCGGGGAGCTGTTTTTT	CASSEGGLIAGSTGELFF
TRBV6-5	NA	TRBJ2-2	NA	TGTGCCAGCAGTACAAGTGGGGGCCCCACCGGGGAGCTGTTTTTT	CASSTSGGPTGELFF
TRBV5-1	NA	TRBJ2-2	NA	TGCGCCAGCAGGGGAGGACCCCCGAACACCGGGGAGCTGTTTTTT	CASRGGPPNTGELFF
TRBV6-5	NA	TRBJ1-2	NA	TGTGCCAGCAGTTATAACAGCTATGGCTACACCTTC	CASSYNSYGYTF
TRBV12-5	NA	TRBJ2-7	TRBD1	TGTGCTAGTGGTTTCCAGACAGGGGACCCCTACGAGCAGTACTTC	CASGFQTGDPYEQYF
TRBV5-1	NA	TRBJ1-1	NA	TGCGCCAGCAGCTTGGAGATCCCCGCGGGGGGCGCAGCTTTCTTT	CASSLEIPAGGAAFF
TRBV7-6	NA	TRBJ2-1	TRBD2	TGTGCCAGCAGCTCCTGGACTAGCGCTGGTGAGCAGTTCTTC	CASSSWTSAGEQFF
TRBV4-2	NA	TRBJ1-2	NA	TGTGCCAGCAGCCAAGACCGATTTCGACCTATTGATGGCTACACCTTC	CASSQDRFRPIDGYTF
TRBV20-1	few	TRBJ2-3	NA	TGCAGTGCCAGTCCAGATACGCAGTATTTT	CSASPDTQYF
TRBV10-3	NA	TRBJ1-6	TRBD1	TGTGCCATCAGTGAAACAGACAGGGGGCCTTCACCCCTCCACTTT	CAISETDRGPSPLHF
TRBV7-9	NA	TRBJ2-3	TRBD2	TGTGCCAGCAGCCGTAGCGGGGGGTTGGCAGATACGCAGTATTTT	CASSRSGGLADTQYF
TRBV7-9	NA	TRBJ1-4	TRBD1	TGTGCCAGCAGCCAAAACCTCGACAGGGTTGGGGAAAAACTGTTTTTT	CASSQNLDRVGEKLFF
TRBV7-2	NA	TRBJ1-2	NA	TGTGCCAGCAGCTTAAAAAAAGGTGGCGGCTACACCTTC	CASSLKKGGGYTF
TRBV5-1	NA	TRBJ2-5	TRBD2	TGCGCCAGCAGCTTGGTACTAGCGGGGGGAGAGACCCAGTACTTC	CASSLVLAGGETQYF
TRBV29-1	NA	TRBJ2-3	NA	TGCAGCGGCGGAGGGAAGGGGGATACGCAGTATTTT	CSGGGKGDTQYF
TRBV19	few	TRBJ1-1	NA	TGTGCCAGTAGTATCCGGGGCCAGAACACTGAAGCTTTCTTT	CASSIRGQNTEAFF
TRBV9	NA	TRBJ1-6	TRBD1	TGTGCCAGCAGCGTTGGGACAGGGCGGAATTCACCCCTCCACTTT	CASSVGTGRNSPLHF
TRBV5-6	NA	TRBJ1-3	NA	TGTGCCAGCAGCTCGGAGCCTTTCTCTGGAAACACCATATATTTT	CASSSEPFSGNTIYF
TRBV5-4	NA	TRBJ1-3	NA	TGTGCCAGCAGCTTGGGTCAGGGAACAGAAAACACCATATATTTT	CASSLGQGTENTIYF
TRBV19	NA	TRBJ1-1	TRBD1	TGTGCCAGTAGTCGACAGGGGGTAGGCACTGAAGCTTTCTTT	CASSRQGVGTEAFF
TRBV28	few	TRBJ2-5	NA	TGTGCCAGCAGCTCCTTGGGGCAAGCCCAAGAGACCCAGTACTTC	CASSSLGQAQETQYF
TRBV5-1	NA	TRBJ1-6	NA	TGCGCCAGCGCATTTAGGTTTGAGGGTTCACCCCTCCACTTT	CASAFRFEGSPLHF
TRBV5-1	NA	TRBJ2-6	NA	TGCGCCAGCAGCTCCCACGGGTGGTCTGGGGCCAACGTCCTGACTTTC	CASSSHGWSGANVLTF
TRBV6-5	NA	TRBJ2-7	NA	TGTGCCAGCAGTTACTCGACCGGCTTTCATACCTACGAGCAGTACTTC	CASSYSTGFHTYEQYF
TRBV5-1	NA	TRBJ2-7	TRBD1	TGCGCCAGCAGCTCGACCGGGACAGGGCTCAACGAGCAGTACTTC	CASSSTGTGLNEQYF
TRBV7-9	NA	TRBJ1-2	NA	TGTGCCAGCAGCTTAGCGAATCCCTCGGGGGATGGCTACACCTTC	CASSLANPSGDGYTF
TRBV2	NA	TRBJ2-7	NA	TGTGCCAGCAGTGAAGGGGGGGGGCGCTCCTACGAGCAGTACTTC	CASSEGGGRSYEQYF
TRBV27	NA	TRBJ2-1	NA	TGTGCCAGCGGGCTGCTGGCCGGTGAGCAGTTCTTC	CASGLLAGEQFF
TRBV28	NA	TRBJ2-5	NA	TGTGCCAGCACTTGGGGGCCCGGCCAAGAGACCCAGTACTTC	CASTWGPGQETQYF
TRBV28	NA	TRBJ1-2	NA	TGTGCCAGCAGTACAGCTAACTATGGCTACACCTTC	CASSTANYGYTF
TRBV6-6	NA	TRBJ1-5	NA	TGTGCCAGCAGTTACGACAGGACACAGCCCCAGCATTTT	CASSYDRTQPQHF
TRBV6-5	NA	TRBJ1-1	NA	TGTGCCAGCAGTTCCACAGGGTGGAACACTGAAGCTTTCTTT	CASSSTGWNTEAFF
TRBV6-5	once	TRBJ1-5	TRBD1	TGTGCCAGCAGTAAGACAGGGAAGGTCCAGCCCCAGCATTTT	CASSKTGKVQPQHF
TRBV6-5	NA	TRBJ1-6	NA	TGTGCCAGCAGTCCACAGGGAGGCTCACCCCTCCACTTT	CASSPQGGSPLHF
TRBV11-3	NA	TRBJ2-1	TRBD1	TGTGCCAGCAGTCGGACAGGTGAAAATGAGCAGTTCTTC	CASSRTGENEQFF
TRBV7-8	NA	TRBJ2-4	NA	TGTGCCAGCAGCCCCTCGGTGACAGAGCTAGCCAAAAACATTCAGTACTTC	CASSPSVTELAKNIQYF
TRBV6-6	NA	TRBJ1-2	NA	TGTGCCACTTTCAACTATGGCTACACCTTC	CATFNYGYTF
TRBV5-1	NA	TRBJ1-1	NA	TGCGCCAGCAGCTTGGGACTCAACACTGAAGCTTTCTTT	CASSLGLNTEAFF
TRBV5-1	NA	TRBJ1-2	NA	TGCGCCAGCAGCCCTGCGAGGGGAGGTGGCTACACCTTC	CASSPARGGGYTF
TRBV6-6	NA	TRBJ1-2	NA	TGTGCCACAGGTGCGGCGACTAACTATGGCTACACCTTC	CATGAATNYGYTF
TRBV5-1	NA	TRBJ2-1	TRBD2	TGCGCCAGCAGCTCAATAGCGGGGGGGTCGTACAATGAGCAGTTCTTC	CASSSIAGGSYNEQFF
TRBV11-1	NA	TRBJ2-3	TRBD2	TGTGCCAGCAAACCTCGACTAGCGGGGGGCCCAGATACGCAGTATTTT	CASKPRLAGGPDTQYF
TRBV19	NA	TRBJ1-1	NA	TGTGCCAGTAGTATAGTGGGAGCGGCGTCGGTTTTT	CASSIVGAASVF
TRBV9	NA	TRBJ1-2	NA	TGTGCCAGCAGCACGGGTGACAGAAACTATGGCTACACCTTC	CASSTGDRNYGYTF
TRBV27	NA	TRBJ1-1	NA	TGTGCCACCTTAAGTTCCCTATCACGGAACACTGAAGCTTTCTTT	CATLSSLSRNTEAFF
TRBV20-1	NA	TRBJ2-1	NA	TGCAGTGCTACCAGGGTGGATGAGCAGTTCTTC	CSATRVDEQFF
TRBV6-5	NA	TRBJ2-3	NA	TGTGCCAGCAAGCACTCGGCTAGCACAGATACGCAGTATTTT	CASKHSASTDTQYF
TRBV4-1	few	TRBJ1-6	TRBD1	TGCGCCAGCAGACTGGTGGGGACAGGGAGTTCACCCCTCCACTTT	CASRLVGTGSSPLHF
TRBV10-3	NA	TRBJ1-5	NA	TGTGCCATCAGTGAGGGGGTTTTTAGCAATCAGCCCCAGCATTTT	CAISEGVFSNQPQHF